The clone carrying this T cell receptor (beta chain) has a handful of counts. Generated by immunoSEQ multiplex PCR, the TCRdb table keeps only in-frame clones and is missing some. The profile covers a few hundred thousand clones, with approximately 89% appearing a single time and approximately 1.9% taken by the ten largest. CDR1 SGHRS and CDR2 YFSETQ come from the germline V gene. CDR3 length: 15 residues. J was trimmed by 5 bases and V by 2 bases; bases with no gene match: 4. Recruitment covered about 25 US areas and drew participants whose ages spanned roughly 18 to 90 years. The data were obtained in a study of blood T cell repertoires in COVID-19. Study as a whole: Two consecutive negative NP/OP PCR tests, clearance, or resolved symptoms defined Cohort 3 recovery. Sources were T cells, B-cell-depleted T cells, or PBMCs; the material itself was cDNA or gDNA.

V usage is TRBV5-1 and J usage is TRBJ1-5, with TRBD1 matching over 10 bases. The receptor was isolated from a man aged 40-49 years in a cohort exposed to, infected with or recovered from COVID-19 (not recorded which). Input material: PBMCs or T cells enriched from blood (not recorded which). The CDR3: CASSLTGTGDQPQHF. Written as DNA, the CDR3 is TGCGCCAGCAGCTTAACCGGGACAGGGGATCAGCCCCAGCATTTT.